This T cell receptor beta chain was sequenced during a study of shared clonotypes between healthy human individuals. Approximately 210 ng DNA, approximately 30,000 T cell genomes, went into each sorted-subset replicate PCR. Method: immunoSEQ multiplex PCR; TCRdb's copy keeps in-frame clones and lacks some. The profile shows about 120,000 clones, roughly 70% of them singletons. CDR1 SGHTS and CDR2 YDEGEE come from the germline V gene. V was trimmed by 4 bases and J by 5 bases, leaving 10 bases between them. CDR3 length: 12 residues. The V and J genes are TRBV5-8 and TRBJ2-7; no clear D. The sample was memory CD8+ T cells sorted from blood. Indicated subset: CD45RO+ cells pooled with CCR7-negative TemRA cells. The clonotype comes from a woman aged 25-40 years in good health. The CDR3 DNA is TGTGCCAGCAGCCCAGCTCCACACGAGCAGTACTTC. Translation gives CASSPAPHEQYF.